This T cell receptor (beta chain) was found in a study of blood T cell repertoires in COVID-19. Study as a whole: The United States, Italy and Spain supplied acute and convalescent COVID-19 samples. Sources were T cells, B-cell-depleted T cells, or PBMCs; the material itself was cDNA or gDNA.

The V end was cut by 0 bases, the J end by 9 bases, with 13 bases between. The CDR3 contains 14 residues. Per germline, CDR1 SGHDT and CDR2 YYEEEE. Methods used by the authors: It was from reference gene primer amplification that nucleated cell counts were estimated. Sequencing was performed with immunoSEQ multiplex PCR; in TCRdb, only in-frame clones are kept and a portion is missing. V, J and clone size derive from that table, while D and trimming were established from the DNA sequence. This sample yields approximately 300,000 clones, of which around four fifths are seen a single time; around 3.9% belongs to the top ten.

The gene calls are TRBV5-6 and TRBJ1-3, with D tentatively TRBD1 (6 bases). The source material was peripheral blood. The clonotype was recovered from a woman between 45 and 65 years old with active or convalescent COVID-19. CDR3 in amino acids: CASSLGPQGGTIYF. The CDR3 nucleotides read TGTGCCAGCAGCTTGGGCCCACAGGGTGGCACCATATATTTT.